Shown below are 9 T cell receptor beta chains from a single sample sequenced in a study of cytomegalovirus exposure and HLA in healthy donors. In the PCR, 60 Vbeta and 13 Jbeta primers were used. The repertoire was sequenced with immunoSEQ multiplex PCR; TCRdb's copy has only in-frame clones and lacks some. The data contain under 200,000 clones, 80% of them singletons. The sequencing input was PBMCs. Receptors originate from a woman in her forties or fifties in good health and CMV-seropositive.

Worth noting for this clone: At the DNA level, this CDR3 is encoded by other sequences in the same sample as well. The chain uses TRBV28 and TRBJ2-1, with D tentatively TRBD2 (6 bases). V was trimmed by 6 bases and J by 0 bases, leaving 9 bases between them. The germline V gene encodes CDR1 MDHEN and CDR2 SYDVKM. This CDR3 region has 14 residues. The DNA of the CDR3 is TGTGCCAGCAGAGAGCGGGCCTCCTACAATGAGCAGTTCTTC. Encoded protein: CASRERASYNEQFF. Filled out from reference TRBV28 and TRBJ2-1, the complete variable domain reads DVKVTQSSRYLVKRTGEKVFLECVQDMDHENMFWYRQDPGLGLRLIYFSYDVKMKEKGDIPEGYSVSREKKERFSLILESASTNQTSMYLCASRERASYNEQFFGPGTRLTVL.

The genes are TRBV4-2 and TRBJ2-3; the match to TRBD2 covers 9 bases. With V trimmed by 0 bases and J by 4 bases, 8 bases remained unmatched. The CDR3 has 17 residues. In germline, CDR1 is LGHNA, CDR2 YNFKEQ. The CDR3 spells CASSQDLSRGGPDTQYF. The CDR3 nucleotides are TGTGCCAGCAGCCAAGATCTTTCGCGGGGGGGCCCAGATACGCAGTATTTT.

The chain uses TRBV19 and TRBJ2-1; the match to TRBD2 covers 10 bases. There are 15 residues in the CDR3. V trimming: 5 bases; J trimming: 4 bases; junction bases outside the gene matches: 5. CDR1 and CDR2 from the germline V gene are LNHDA and SQIVND (reference sequence). CDR3 sequence: CASSPSSGGYNEQFF. The CDR3, as DNA: TGTGCCAGTAGTCCCTCTAGCGGGGGATACAATGAGCAGTTCTTC.

The DNA of the CDR3 is TGTGCCAGCAGCCGCTACCGGGACCGCAGGGGAGTCAATGAGCAGTTCTTC. As protein: CASSRYRDRRGVNEQFF. V is TRBV7-8 and J is TRBJ2-1, with a tentative D call TRBD1 (6 bases). The CDR3 runs 17 residues. CDR1 and CDR2 from the germline V gene are SGHVS and FQNEAQ. V lost 5 bases, J lost 6 bases, and 23 bases lay in between. The whole variable domain, remainder taken from reference TRBV7-8 and TRBJ2-1, is GAGVSQSPRYKVAKRGQDVALRCDPISGHVSLFWYQQALGQGPEFLTYFQNEAQLDKSGLPSDRFFAERPEGSVSTLKIQRTQQEDSAVYLCASSRYRDRRGVNEQFFGPGTRLTVL.

This chain joins TRBV5-1 and TRBJ2-1; 7 bases match TRBD1. The CDR3 spans 15 residues. Trimming cost V 3 bases and J 1 base; bases outside gene matches: 4. The germline CDR1 and CDR2 sequences are SGHRS and YFSETQ. CDR3 residues: CASSSTGLSYNEQFF. The CDR3 DNA is TGCGCCAGCAGCTCGACAGGGCTTTCCTACAATGAGCAGTTCTTC.

In its sample, this clone was seen a few times. The chain employs TRBV14 and TRBJ2-2; possibly TRBD1 for D (6 bases). The CDR3 is 14 amino acids. Germline CDR1 SGHDN, CDR2 FVKESK. V shed 6 bases and J shed 2 bases, with 10 bases lying between them. For the CDR3, the DNA is TGTGCCAGCAGGATGGGACAAAACACCGGGGAGCTGTTTTTT. Its protein product is CASRMGQNTGELFF.

CDR3 DNA: TGTGCCAGCAGTTTAGCGGAAGGCTACGAGCAGTACTTC. It yields the protein CASSLAEGYEQYF. This chain uses TRBV27 with TRBJ2-7, with unresolved D. Germline V gene sequence: CDR1 MNHEY, CDR2 SMNVEV (reference sequence). Trimming shortened V by 2 bases and J by 3 bases, and 8 bases separated the two germline ends. The CDR3 has 13 amino acids.

The table lists this clone with a few counts. CDR3 amino acids: CASSSGTGGRNGYTF. The CDR3 DNA reads as TGTGCCAGCAGCTCTGGGACAGGGGGAAGGAATGGCTACACCTTC. V is TRBV7-2 and J is TRBJ1-2; 11 nucleotides match TRBD1. Germline CDR1 is SGHTA and CDR2 is FQGNSA. The trim removed 4 bases at V and 6 bases at J, leaving 7 bases unmatched. The CDR3 is made up of 15 amino acids.

The V and J genes are TRBV19 and TRBJ1-1; D gene uncertain. Germline V gene sequence: CDR1 LNHDA, CDR2 SQIVND (reference sequence). Trimming removed 3 bases from V and 5 bases from J, with 16 bases in between. The CDR3 is made up of 15 amino acids. The CDR3 bases are TGTGCCAGTAGTATCTCCGGAGGGTTTCTGACTGAAGCTTTCTTT. Residues: CASSISGGFLTEAFF.